The clone carrying this T cell receptor (beta chain) was detected ten times or more. The antigen remains unidentified. This record belongs to a study of T cell repertoires in cytomegalovirus infection. Study details: It can be stated that public TCR beta signatures indicated CMV infection as well as a matching HLA type. Study-wide points: Predominance within the ex vivo response was attributable to HLA-C-restricted CMV-specific TCR beta clonotypes. Carriers of CMV and the relevant HLA type were discriminated by public TCR beta frequency.

Each CDR3 protein gets one entry after TCRdb re-called the reads with MiXCR. This sample carries approximately 7,900 distinct CDR3 sequences, approximately 49% of them seen once, and the ten largest clones take about 81%. The CDR3 loop spans 13 amino acids. V lost 2 bases and J 4 bases, leaving 9 bases between the germline ends. Germline CDR1 reads SGHTA; CDR2 reads FQGTGA. This chain uses TRBV7-3 with TRBJ2-7; D may be TRBD1 or TRBD2 (5 bases each). Sequenced material: PBMCs, sequenced either directly or after in vitro stimulation (not recorded which). This TCR derives from a human donor in good health (CMV status not recorded). Some clones in this sample may be carry-over from other donors' samples. The CDR3 nucleotides read TGTGCCAGCAGCTTACATGGGGGTTACGAGCAGTACTTC. Translated: CASSLHGGYEQYF. Drawing the rest from reference TRBV7-3 and TRBJ2-7, the complete variable domain is GAGVSQTPSNKVTEKGKYVELRCDPISGHTALYWYRQSLGQGPEFLIYFQGTGAADDSGLPNDRFFAVRPEGSVSTLKIQRTERGDSAVYLCASSLHGGYEQYFGPGTRLTVT.